What follows are 21 T cell receptor beta chains derived from one specimen sequenced in a study of blood T cell repertoires in COVID-19. Sequencing was performed with immunoSEQ multiplex PCR; in TCRdb, only in-frame clones are kept and a portion is missing. The repertoire holds around 29,000 clones, with 70% to 90% as singletons. Sequencing input: peripheral blood. Receptor source: a woman older than 75 with COVID-19, enrolled during active disease.

This chain connects TRBV10-1 to TRBJ2-1; 7 nucleotides line up with TRBD1. Germline V lookup: CDR1 WNHNN, CDR2 SYGVQD (reference sequence). The CDR3 covers 18 residues. After removal of 7 bases from V and 3 bases from J, the junction contained 18 bases not matched to a gene. This CDR3 reads CASISSPRDSLGYNEQFF. The DNA for the CDR3 is TGCGCCAGCATTTCGTCACCCCGGGACAGCCTTGGCTACAATGAGCAGTTCTTC.

This chain connects TRBV21-1 to TRBJ1-6; TRBD1 is taken as the D call from the table, unchecked against the DNA. TRBV21-1 constitutes a pseudogene. The CDR3 runs 18 residues. CDR3 residues: CASSETPFPGIPFNSLHF. The CDR3 DNA is TGTGCCAGCAGCGAAACCCCCTTCCCAGGGATCCCTTTTAACTCCCTCCACTTT.

This rearrangement joins TRBV2 to TRBJ2-2; TRBD1 aligns across 8 bases. Germline V lookup: CDR1 SNHLY, CDR2 FYNNEI. After removal of 5 bases from V and 8 bases from J, the junction contained 4 bases not matched to a gene. The CDR3 is 13 residues long. CDR3 sequence reads: CASSPWDRGELFF. CDR3 DNA: TGTGCCAGCAGTCCCTGGGACAGGGGGGAGCTGTTTTTT.

The chain uses TRBV19 and TRBJ2-7; 7 bases match TRBD2. This CDR3 contains 13 residues. Trimming removed 3 bases from V and 6 bases from J; junction bases left unmatched: 5. The germline V gene has CDR1 LNHDA and CDR2 SQIVND (reference sequence). CDR3 residues: CASSIFGEGEQYF. The CDR3 bases are TGTGCCAGTAGTATCTTCGGGGAGGGCGAGCAGTACTTC.

As concerns this clone: At one of its ends the junction is not consistent with the germline gene, which may arise from a read error. Here the CDR3 DNA reads TGTGCCAGCAGCGAGGGACTAGCGGGGGTCTACCAGCTCTTC. As protein: CASSEGLAGVYQLF. V and J are TRBV9 and TRBJ2-1; 14 nucleotides agree with TRBD2. Per the germline V gene, CDR1 is SGDLS and CDR2 is YYNGEE. The CDR3 is made up of 14 amino acids.

This chain uses TRBV10-1 with TRBJ2-5, with 7 bases identical to TRBD1. V was clipped by 7 bases and J by 2 bases; unmatched bases: 7. CDR1 and CDR2 from the germline V gene are WNHNN and SYGVQD (reference sequence). This CDR3 has 14 amino acids. The CDR3 DNA sequence: TGCGCCAGCATCAAACAGGGACAGCAAGAGACCCAGTACTTC. Amino acid sequence: CASIKQGQQETQYF.

This clone occurred a few times. This sequence joins TRBV6-5 and TRBJ1-6; 8 nucleotides match TRBD1. The V gene end was trimmed by 5 bases and the J gene end by 6 bases; junction bases not matched to a gene: 3. CDR1 is MNHEY and CDR2 is SVGAGI in the germline V gene. The CDR3 is 14 residues long. CDR3 coding DNA: TGTGCCAGCAGTATTCAGGGGGCTAATTCACCCCTCCACTTT. It is translated as CASSIQGANSPLHF.

The chain couples TRBV6-5 to TRBJ1-5; the D gene is possibly TRBD1 (6 bases). Per germline, CDR1 MNHEY and CDR2 SVGAGI. The CDR3 is 12 residues long. Between the trimmed V and J ends, which lost 8 bases and 6 bases, there was a span of 11 bases. This CDR3 is CASGGNSQPQHF. CDR3 bases: TGTGCCAGCGGGGGCAACTCTCAGCCCCAGCATTTT.

This clone was observed a few times. V usage is TRBV5-1 and J usage is TRBJ2-7, with D uncertain. The ends were cut back, 0 bases at V and 2 bases at J, with 9 bases in the middle. The CDR3 extends over 14 amino acids. Germline V lookup: CDR1 SGHRS, CDR2 YFSETQ. CDR3 DNA sequence: TGCGCCAGCAGCTTGGAATCGCCGGCCTACGAGCAGTACTTC. It yields the protein CASSLESPAYEQYF.

The J gene is TRBJ1-1, the V gene TRBV18, with D unclear. The germline CDR1 and CDR2 sequences are KGHSH and LQKENI. V lost 1 base to trimming and J lost 1 base, with 4 bases between them. The CDR3 extends over 13 amino acids. The CDR3 spells CASSPRENTEAFF. CDR3 bases: TGTGCCAGCTCACCACGAGAGAACACTGAAGCTTTCTTT.

This chain links TRBV29-1 with TRBJ2-7; TRBD2 might be the D (7 bases). Between the trimmed V and J ends, which lost 8 bases and 4 bases, there was a span of 21 bases. CDR3 size: 14 residues. Germline CDR1 and CDR2: SQVTM and ANQGSEA. The CDR3 DNA reads as TGCAGCTTCTCGGGAGGCAGGGGATCGTACGAGCAGTACTTC. This sequence encodes CSFSGGRGSYEQYF.

J is TRBJ1-6 and V is TRBV7-9; D call uncertain. The V gene's germline CDR1 is SEHNR and CDR2 FQNEAQ (reference sequence). The CDR3 has 14 amino acids. V gave up 1 base and J gave up 7 bases, with 8 bases separating them. In DNA, the CDR3 is TGTGCCAGCAGCTTAGTCGTAGAGAATTCACCCCTCCACTTT. Translated, it gives CASSLVVENSPLHF. The full variable domain, its missing parts supplied by reference TRBV7-9 and TRBJ1-6, is DTGVSQNPRHKITKRGQNVTFRCDPISEHNRLYWYRQTLGQGPEFLTYFQNEAQLEKSRLLSDRFSAERPKGSFSTLEIQRTEQGDSAMYLCASSLVVENSPLHFGNGTRLTVT.

The J gene is TRBJ1-3, the V gene TRBV30, with 8 positions matching TRBD1. The CDR3 length is 16 residues. V lost 0 bases and J lost 4; bases outside the gene matches: 8. CDR1 and CDR2 (germline): GTSNPN, SVGIG (reference sequence). CDR3 sequence: CAWSVAGGAGGNTIYF. CDR3 sequence (DNA): TGTGCCTGGAGTGTAGCAGGGGGCGCGGGGGGAAACACCATATATTTT.

The J gene is TRBJ1-5, the V gene TRBV13; D is ambiguous. The CDR3 is 14 residues long. The germline V gene has CDR1 PRHDT and CDR2 FYEKMQ (reference sequence). V was clipped by 2 bases and J by 1 base, with 6 bases between them. Written as DNA, the CDR3 is TGTGCCAGCAGCTTATCAGGCAGCAATCAGCCCCAGCATTTT. It is translated as CASSLSGSNQPQHF.

This rearrangement joins TRBV19 to TRBJ1-2; 11 positions agree with TRBD1. The CDR3 consists of 16 residues. V lost 7 bases and J lost 3; bases outside the gene matches: 10. Germline V lookup: CDR1 LNHDA, CDR2 SQIVND (reference sequence). CDR3 sequence reads: CASKRTGGGLDYGYTF. The CDR3 nucleotides are TGTGCCAGTAAAAGGACAGGGGGCGGACTGGACTATGGCTACACCTTC.

This chain connects TRBV6-5 to TRBJ1-4, with D unresolved. Germline loops: CDR1 MNHEY, CDR2 SVGAGI. The V end was cut by 5 bases, the J end by 0 bases, with 7 bases between. The CDR3 length is 14 residues. The CDR3 region has the DNA TGTGCCAGCAGTCAGGCTGCAACTAATGAAAAACTGTTTTTT. Encoded protein: CASSQAATNEKLFF.

J is TRBJ1-2 and V is TRBV18; D is uncertain. V was shortened by 3 bases and J by 6 bases, with 17 bases between the two germline ends. Per germline, CDR1 KGHSH and CDR2 LQKENI. The CDR3 runs to 15 residues. CDR3 in DNA: TGTGCCAGCTCACCGGGAACGGGAAATCAGAATGGCTACACCTTC. Amino acid sequence: CASSPGTGNQNGYTF.

The chain carries TRBV7-9 and TRBJ1-2; 8 bases are shared with TRBD1. Germline values: CDR1 SEHNR, CDR2 FQNEAQ (reference sequence). Losses at the gene ends were 2 bases for V and 8 bases for J; bases not matched to a gene: 7. The CDR3 covers 14 residues. The CDR3: CASSLLQGGSGYTF. In nucleotides, the CDR3 is TGTGCCAGCAGCTTATTACAGGGGGGCTCGGGCTACACCTTC.

The V and J genes are TRBV12-3 or TRBV12-4 and TRBJ1-1; 7 positions agree with TRBD1. This CDR3 has 13 residues. Trimming took 5 bases from V and 7 from J; bases not matched to a gene: 7. DNA of the CDR3: TGTGCCAGCAGTAGGGGGCAGGGACTTGAAGCTTTCTTT. This translates into CASSRGQGLEAFF.

The V call is TRBV6-5, the J call TRBJ1-6; TRBD1 matches at 7 bases. Trimming took 10 bases from V and 5 from J; bases not matched to a gene: 11. The CDR3 totals 15 residues. Germline lookup yields CDR1 MNHEY and CDR2 SVGAGI. The CDR3 is CAILGQAPHNSPLHF. In nucleotides, the CDR3 is TGTGCCATCCTTGGACAGGCCCCACATAATTCACCCCTCCACTTT.

The chain joins TRBV19 to TRBJ2-7, with TRBD1 matching 10 bases. Unmatched junction bases numbered 7, after V lost 6 bases and J lost 2 bases. CDR3 length: 15 residues. Germline CDR1 LNHDA, CDR2 SQIVND (reference sequence). As DNA, the CDR3 is TGTGCCAGTAGCACGGGACAGGGGATTACCTACGAGCAGTACTTC. It yields the protein CASSTGQGITYEQYF.